This TCR beta chain appears in the sequencing data of a study of blood T cell repertoires in COVID-19. Background on the study: Donors in the United States, Italy and Spain gave samples during acute or convalescent COVID-19.

V lost 1 base to trimming and J lost 6 bases, with 10 bases between them. CDR3 length: 14 amino acids. Germline lookup yields CDR1 LGHNT and CDR2 FRNRAP. Data came from immunoSEQ multiplex PCR; TCRdb stores just in-frame clones and leaves some out. The data show about 200,000 clones, nearly 90% seen once. Sequencing input: peripheral blood. The origin of this receptor is a man in his 60s with active or convalescent COVID-19. V usage is TRBV12-5 and J usage is TRBJ2-1; possibly TRBD2 for D (5 bases). CDR3 region: CASGLDGNLNEQFF. The CDR3 DNA is TGTGCTAGTGGTTTGGACGGGAATCTCAATGAGCAGTTCTTC.